A selection of T cell receptor beta chains follows, all from one sample in a study of cytomegalovirus exposure and HLA in healthy donors. Some clones are missing from TCRdb's copy, which holds only in-frame ones; the method was immunoSEQ multiplex PCR. The sample consists of a few hundred thousand clones, nearly 90% of them appearing once. What was sequenced was PBMCs. Receptors originate from a young woman in good health and CMV-seronegative. CDR3s include the opening cysteine and the closing phenylalanine or tryptophan. Each record gives: V gene, D gene, J gene, clone size, CDR3 protein, CDR3 DNA. A D gene is named only where the DNA matches it firmly. Size values are once, few and many counts, or a class for expanded clones, and some rows have none.

>TRBV6-1|TRBD1|TRBJ2-2|NA
CASAGQVNTGELFF
TGTGCCAGCGCGGGACAGGTGAACACCGGGGAGCTGTTTTTT
>TRBV7-8|NA|TRBJ1-4|NA
CASSLRENNEKLFF
TGTGCCAGCAGCTTACGGGAAAATAATGAAAAACTGTTTTTT
>TRBV4-1|NA|TRBJ1-5|NA
CASSQDVQALGDQPQHF
TGCGCCAGCAGCCAAGATGTCCAGGCCCTAGGGGATCAGCCCCAGCATTTT
>TRBV28|NA|TRBJ1-3|NA
CASSPPRGYSGNTIYF
TGTGCCAGCAGTCCCCCTAGGGGATACTCTGGAAACACCATATATTTT
>TRBV19|TRBD1|TRBJ1-5|NA
CASSDRDRSNQPQHF
TGTGCCAGTAGCGACCGGGACAGGAGCAATCAGCCCCAGCATTTT
>TRBV5-1|NA|TRBJ2-3|NA
CASSLARDTSTDTQYF
TGCGCCAGCAGCTTGGCCCGGGACACAAGCACAGATACGCAGTATTTT
>TRBV7-9|TRBD1|TRBJ2-2|NA
CASSKGTGEAGELFF
TGTGCCAGCAGCAAAGGGACAGGGGAGGCCGGGGAGCTGTTTTTT
>TRBV9|TRBD1|TRBJ2-2|NA
CASSRQGVGTGELFF
TGTGCCAGCAGCCGACAGGGGGTGGGCACCGGGGAGCTGTTTTTT
>TRBV28|NA|TRBJ1-3|NA
CASTLGVPAGNTIYF
TGTGCCAGCACCCTCGGGGTTCCGGCCGGAAACACCATATATTTT
>TRBV28|NA|TRBJ1-1|NA
CASTTGWEDTEAFF
TGTGCCAGCACCACCGGATGGGAGGACACTGAAGCTTTCTTT
>TRBV6-5|TRBD2|TRBJ2-5|NA
CASSYSGGVRETQYF
TGTGCCAGCAGTTACTCCGGGGGGGTTCGGGAGACCCAGTACTTC
>TRBV9|NA|TRBJ2-1|NA
CASSVSGQVSNNEQFF
TGTGCCAGCAGCGTTTCAGGCCAGGTCAGTAACAATGAGCAGTTCTTC
>TRBV9|NA|TRBJ1-6|NA
CASSLLEGGNSPLHF
TGTGCCAGCAGCCTCCTGGAGGGTGGGAATTCACCCCTCCACTTT
>TRBV6-5|TRBD1|TRBJ1-2|NA
CASSYDGTAYGYTF
TGTGCCAGCAGTTACGACGGGACAGCTTATGGCTACACCTTC
>TRBV2|TRBD1|TRBJ1-4|NA
CASNSGTVNEKLFF
TGTGCCAGCAACTCCGGGACAGTTAATGAAAAACTGTTTTTT
>TRBV5-5|TRBD2|TRBJ2-1|NA
CASSSLAGGPNEQFF
TGTGCCAGCAGCTCCCTAGCGGGGGGCCCCAATGAGCAGTTCTTC
>TRBV9|TRBD1|TRBJ1-6|NA
CASSVEGTGRSPLHF
TGTGCCAGCAGCGTAGAAGGGACAGGGAGGTCACCCCTCCACTTT
>TRBV11-2|NA|TRBJ1-2|once
CASSLGTDNPYGYTF
TGTGCCAGCAGCTTAGGGACAGACAACCCCTATGGCTACACCTTC
>TRBV27|TRBD2|TRBJ2-2|NA
CASSFEGGLANTGELFF
TGTGCCAGCAGTTTTGAGGGGGGACTAGCAAACACCGGGGAGCTGTTTTTT
>TRBV15|TRBD1|TRBJ1-1|NA
CATSRADRVNTEAFF
TGTGCCACCAGCAGAGCAGACAGGGTGAACACTGAAGCTTTCTTT
>TRBV6-5|NA|TRBJ2-5|NA
CASSSWQTQETQYF
TGTGCCAGCAGTTCGTGGCAGACACAAGAGACCCAGTACTTC
>TRBV11-2|TRBD1|TRBJ2-7|NA
CASSSPGQGTYEQYF
TGTGCCAGCAGCTCACCGGGACAGGGGACCTACGAGCAGTACTTC
>TRBV11-2|TRBD2|TRBJ2-1|NA
CASSAGRAGGDEQFF
TGTGCCAGCAGCGCGGGTCGTGCGGGGGGGGATGAGCAGTTCTTC
>TRBV29-1|TRBD2|TRBJ2-2|NA
CSVGKTSGGDYTGELFF
TGCAGCGTCGGAAAGACTAGCGGGGGGGACTACACCGGGGAGCTGTTTTTT
>TRBV19|TRBD2|TRBJ2-1|NA
CASSIAGEPYNEQFF
TGTGCCAGTAGTATTGCGGGGGAGCCCTACAATGAGCAGTTCTTC
>TRBV10-1|TRBD2|TRBJ2-3|NA
CASSESTSGGVTDTQYF
TGCGCCAGCAGTGAGTCGACTAGCGGGGGGGTAACAGATACGCAGTATTTT
>TRBV4-3|NA|TRBJ2-7|NA
CASSQELSGANYEQYF
TGCGCCAGCAGCCAAGAATTGTCAGGGGCGAACTACGAGCAGTACTTC
>TRBV5-4|NA|TRBJ1-2|few
CASSGPTDYGYTF
TGTGCCAGCAGCGGGCCTACAGATTATGGCTACACCTTC
>TRBV10-3|TRBD1|TRBJ1-4|NA
CASRPGRTGVEKLFF
TGTGCCAGCCGACCGGGGAGGACAGGAGTTGAAAAACTGTTTTTT
>TRBV4-1|NA|TRBJ1-3|NA
CASSQLQGRSGNTIYF
TGCGCCAGCAGCCAATTACAGGGCCGCTCTGGAAACACCATATATTTT
>TRBV10-3|NA|TRBJ1-6|NA
CAISESLGAGVSPLHF
TGTGCCATCAGTGAGTCGTTGGGAGCAGGCGTCTCACCCCTCCACTTT